The subject of this entry is one T cell receptor beta chain. This clone occurred once. The antigen this receptor binds is unknown. Base qualities are not at hand, and no much larger clone is one base apart. CD8 naive samples were CD45RO-negative cells positively selected for CCR7, giving a CD45RA+CCR7+ population that excluded TemRA cells. The donors were healthy, HIV-negative adults who had no recently reported acute infections or vaccinations. Every donor was a Caucasian adult living in Nashville, Tennessee, USA. Blood was obtained by leukapheresis, after which PBMCs were separated by Ficoll-Histopaque density gradient centrifugation and cryopreserved in liquid nitrogen vapor phase. Analytical flow cytometry was used to check the purity and quantity of every magnetically sorted T cell population. Genomic DNA was isolated from each sorted fraction and quantified by UV absorbance on a Nanodrop 2000c.

The data belong to a study of shared clonotypes between healthy human individuals (dated by TCRdb to the early 2020s). Broadly, across the study: A couple of women and a few men aged 18 to 49 years were included in the cohort. Per donor, three plates each were used for CD4 naive and CD4 memory, two for CD8 naive, and one for CD8 memory. The study deeply sequenced blood TCR repertoires of 5 or 6 healthy adults to estimate repertoire size and the extent of clonotype sharing between individuals. Different laboratories and diverse techniques were used to prepare libraries and sequence TCR repertoires, to increase sequencing depth and limit assay-specific biases. Leukapheresis yielded between about 0.9 and 9.5 billion PBMCs per donor.

Study-wide conclusions, independent of this receptor: Sharing across a few donors was observed for about 5% of naive CD4, under 4% of naive CD8, around 2.5% of memory CD4, and about 0.38% of memory CD8 clonotypes. Naive subsets generally had larger estimated clonotype richness than memory subsets did. Rarefaction of sorted-subset datasets indicated incomplete sequencing despite the large sequencing depth. Pairwise subsampling led to the expectation that sequencing depth would affect the degree of clonotype sharing among donors. Sampling was limited to blood, and TCR repertoires in tissue likely differ from TCR repertoires in blood. Because the study included only a small number of donors, the genetic and exposure-history diversity represented was limited. Higher generation probabilities were observed for clonotypes shared by all four sorted-subset donors than for non-shared clonotypes.

Using the deep immunoSEQ assay, multiplex PCR amplified TCR CDR3 regions from genomic DNA. Extracted genomic DNA from each cell subset was spread evenly across all wells of several immunoSEQ 96-well plates, with each plate serving as a replicate. Each replicate PCR for sorted subsets received about 0.2 ug genomic DNA, equal to roughly 29,000 T cell genomes. Purified libraries were quantified with a Qubit 3.0 fluorometer, sized on a Bioanalyzer 2100, and re-quantified with the KAPA Library Quantification kit. Every immunoSEQ 96-well plate was sequenced on a dedicated single-read 150-cycle Illumina NextSeq 550 flow cell. Per the source publication's procedure: The immunoSEQ output contained only junctional sequences without quality scores, so filtering could not match that applied to full-length reads. Sequences were annotated with PyIR, a Python wrapper for IgBLAST v1.9, and V/J genes and CDR3 were assigned using IMGT germline references. Any read was removed if the V/J assignment was weak (E-value above 1e-6), the CDR3 was missing, or the read contained stop codons, out-of-frame junctions, or ambiguous translated residues. V3J clonotypes were defined as sequences sharing the same inferred V gene, J gene, and CDR3 amino acid sequence. Percentage overlap between repertoires was calculated by dividing the number of shared unique clonotypes by the size of the smaller repertoire. Three approaches were used to assess repertoire richness: RTK rarefaction, the Chao1 estimator, and Recon v2.1 estimates of unobserved clonotypes. OLGA was used to compute generation probabilities for all TCRbeta clonotypes that the gDNA method yielded from a few donors. TCRdb limited this immuneACCESS table to in-frame rearrangements with V and J called. A share of clones is missing; checked studies link under half to unresolved V genes, and the rest is unexplained. The V and J calls and clone size were taken over from that table, and D and trimming were inferred from the DNA. Across this sample there are around 2,000,000 clones, with just over 90% seen only once. The top ten clones comprise more than 1.5% of the sample.

The V end loses 6 bases and the J end loses 5 bases, and a stretch of 13 bases separates them. The cysteine opens and the phenylalanine closes a CDR3 of 13 amino acids. Here the CDR3 DNA is all that survives: 39 bases in frame from base 1. According to the germline V gene, CDR1 reads MDHEN and CDR2 reads SYDVKM. The V and J genes are TRBV28 and TRBJ1-1; a weak D assignment points to TRBD1 (6 bases agree). The sequencing sample was made of naive CD8+ T cells from PBMCs. This specimen's cell subset or site label, interpreted: CD45RA+CCR7+. This sequence was found in a man aged 18 to 30 in good health. Some clones in this sample may be carry-over from other donors' samples. This receptor has the CDR3 CASRNREETEAFF. In nucleotide form, the sequence is TGTGCCAGCAGGAACAGGGAGGAGACTGAAGCTTTCTTT. Beyond the CDR3, the reference TRBV28 and TRBJ1-1 genes provide the residues; the full variable domain reads: DVKVTQSSRYLVKRTGEKVFLECVQDMDHENMFWYRQDPGLGLRLIYFSYDVKMKEKGDIPEGYSVSREKKERFSLILESASTNQTSMYLCASRNREETEAFFGQGTRLTVV.